This T cell receptor beta chain stems from a study of T cells in Graves' hyperthyroidism and ophthalmopathy. Study-level background: The initial diagnosis was the point when peripheral blood was collected, ahead of any treatment.

This CDR3 is 16 amino acids long. V was pared by 5 bases and J by 3 bases, with 11 bases of the junction left unmatched. CDR1 and CDR2 (germline): SNHLY, FYNNEI. RNA transcripts served as the template for amplifying TCR beta CDR3 regions. TCR CDR3 regions were first amplified by RT-PCR with HTBI primers. TCRdb redid the calling of the multiplex PCR reads with MiXCR, one entry per CDR3 protein. The repertoire holds hundreds of thousands of distinct CDR3 sequences, with around 20% as singletons. For this clonotype: The antigen remains undetermined.

PBMCs came from over 8.5 ml fresh peripheral blood. Study results and limitations: The majority of expanded thyroid clonotypes above 0.001 also appeared in blood.

The gene calls are TRBV2 and TRBJ1-2; TRBD1 aligns across 8 bases. This clonotype originated in a man aged 25 to 40 with Graves' ophthalmopathy. Source material: blood. The chain's CDR3 is CASSSLLPGQDYGYTF. DNA of the CDR3: TGTGCCAGCAGTTCATTGCTACCGGGACAGGACTATGGCTACACCTTC.